This T cell receptor beta chain was sequenced for a study of human T cells and chemical hapten exposure. Germline loops: CDR1 SEHNR, CDR2 FQNEAQ (reference sequence). Trimming pared 5 bases from V and 2 bases from J, leaving 13 bases between. This CDR3 has 15 amino acids. A single record per CDR3 protein comes from TCRdb applying MiXCR to the RACE reads. Of approximately 32,000 distinct CDR3 sequences detected, less than 15% appear once; the ten largest clones hold less than 2.5%. In this sample, this clonotype turned up a few times. The antigen remains undetermined. Whole-study findings and limits: Every donor had alopecia, and their immune response may therefore differ from healthy people's.

Sample time point: pre-sensitization, week 0. Treatment reported: therapeutic diphenylcyclopropenone sensitization with weekly scalp DPC. The study extracted total RNA from unfractionated whole blood. V usage is TRBV7-9 and J usage is TRBJ2-4, with TRBD2 as a possible D gene (6 bases). The starting material was whole blood, obtained in connection with sensitization to the hapten diphenylcyclopropenone (DPC). The receptor comes from a middle-aged woman with alopecia areata. Some clones in this sample may be carry-over from other donors' samples. The CDR3 DNA follows: TGTGCCAGCAGCCCAGTGGGGGGTCCCAAAAACATTCAGTACTTC. This sequence encodes CASSPVGGPKNIQYF.